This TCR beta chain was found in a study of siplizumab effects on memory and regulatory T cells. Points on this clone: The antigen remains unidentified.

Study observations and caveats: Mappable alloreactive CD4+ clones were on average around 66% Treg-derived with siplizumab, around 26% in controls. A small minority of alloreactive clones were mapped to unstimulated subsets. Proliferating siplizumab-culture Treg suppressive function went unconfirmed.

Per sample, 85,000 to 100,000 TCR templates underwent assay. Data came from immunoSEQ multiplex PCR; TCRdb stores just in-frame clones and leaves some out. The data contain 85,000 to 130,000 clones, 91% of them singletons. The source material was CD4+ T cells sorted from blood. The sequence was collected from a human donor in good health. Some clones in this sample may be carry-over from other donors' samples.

For the CDR3, the DNA is TGCGCCAGCAGCTTGGCGAGGGGGGAGGAGACCCAGTACTTC. This sequence encodes CASSLARGEETQYF. The rearrangement joins TRBV5-1 to TRBJ2-5; D tentatively fits TRBD1 or TRBD2 (6 bases each). Germline V lookup: CDR1 SGHRS, CDR2 YFSETQ. V lost 0 bases and J 5 bases, leaving 11 bases between the germline ends. The CDR3 has 14 residues.